One and the same sample provided the 28 T cell receptor beta chains below, sequenced in a study of T-cell memory formation after mild COVID-19. Using its own MiXCR run on the 5' RACE reads, TCRdb lists one record per CDR3 protein. The sample consists of some 88,000 distinct CDR3 sequences, roughly 25% of them appearing once. Sequences were obtained from PBMCs or a T cell subset sorted from them (not recorded which). Source of these receptors: a man between 18 and 35 years old who had mild COVID-19 (a few samples of this study predate the infection). Cell type and time point are not known.

This clonotype came up a few times. CDR3 protein: CASSGDRGRNIQYF. In DNA, the CDR3 is TGTGCCAGCAGTGGGGACAGGGGGCGAAACATTCAGTACTTC. The chain uses TRBV12-3 or TRBV12-4 and TRBJ2-4; 12 nucleotides agree with TRBD1. Germline trimming cut 5 bases from V and 6 bases from J; bases unmatched to any gene: 2. The CDR3 length is 14 residues.

This chain joins TRBV4-1 and TRBJ2-6, with D perhaps matching TRBD1 (6 bases). V was cut by 4 bases and J by 6 bases, with 16 bases left in between. This CDR3 spans 16 amino acids. Germline loops: CDR1 MGHRA, CDR2 YSYEKL. In DNA, the CDR3 is TGCGCCAGCAGCCCTCGTCACAGGGAGTCGGCCAACGTCCTGACTTTC. This encodes CASSPRHRESANVLTF.

V usage is TRBV5-5 and J usage is TRBJ1-1; D not certain. CDR3 size: 12 residues. The V gene's germline CDR1 is SGHKS and CDR2 YYEKEE (reference sequence). Trimming took 5 bases from V and 6 from J, leaving 11 bases between them. The CDR3 coding sequence is TGTGCCAGCAGTTTGAATACTCCTGAAGCTTTCTTT. It specifies CASSLNTPEAFF.

V gene TRBV12-3 or TRBV12-4 combines with J gene TRBJ2-1; D gene ambiguous. The CDR3 totals 12 residues. Trimming pared 4 bases from V and 8 bases from J, leaving 9 bases between. CDR3 DNA sequence: TGTGCCAGCAGTTACCGGGCCGATGAGCAGTTCTTC. Its translation is CASSYRADEQFF.

The CDR3 bases are TGCAGCCCGAGCCTGAGGGAAAATCAGCCCCAGCATTTT. Residues: CSPSLRENQPQHF. The chain links TRBV20-1 to TRBJ1-5; D is unresolved. CDR1 is DFQATT, CDR2 SNEGSKA, per germline (reference sequence). CDR3 size: 13 residues.

This clonotype was picked up a small number of times. The chain combines TRBV19 with TRBJ1-1; no firm D call. The germline V and J ends were trimmed by 7 bases and 8 bases, with 23 bases remaining between them. CDR1 LNHDA and CDR2 SQIVND come from the germline V gene (reference sequence). This CDR3 contains 15 residues. CDR3 nucleotide sequence: TGTGCCAGTACCCCCACGGCCGGAGACGCGTCGGAAGCTTTCTTT. This translates into CASTPTAGDASEAFF.

The chain is built from TRBV7-2 and TRBJ2-3; tentative D call: TRBD1 (6 bases). Germline V CDR1 and CDR2: SGHTA, FQGNSA. Trimming shortened V by 3 bases and J by 5 bases, and 15 bases separated the two germline ends. The CDR3 length is 15 residues. CDR3 amino acids: CASSFGTSRVDTQYF. CDR3 coding DNA: TGTGCCAGCAGCTTCGGGACAAGTAGGGTAGATACGCAGTATTTT.

The rearrangement links TRBV7-2 to TRBJ1-5, with TRBD1 matching 8 bases. Germline V gene lookup returns CDR1 SGHTA and CDR2 FQGNSA. CDR3 length equals 18 residues. J gave up 1 base and V 5 bases, and 13 bases lay outside the gene matches. CDR3 DNA: TGTGCCAGCAGCCCAGTGGGGACAGGAAGGTTGAGCAATCAGCCCCAGCATTTT. This encodes CASSPVGTGRLSNQPQHF.

This clonotype has more than one count but fewer than ten. The chain couples TRBV9 to TRBJ2-7; weak D call: TRBD2 (6 bases). There are 14 residues in the CDR3. V was pared by 4 bases and J by 7 bases, with 18 bases between. From germline, CDR1 is SGDLS and CDR2 YYNGEE. The CDR3: CASSSRLVSREQYV. CDR3 coding DNA: TGTGCCAGCAGCAGCCGACTAGTCAGCAGGGAGCAGTACGTC.

This clonotype showed up just a few times. J is TRBJ2-6 and V is TRBV7-9; no reliable D call. CDR1 SEHNR and CDR2 FQNEAQ come from the germline V gene (reference sequence). Between the trimmed V and J ends, which lost 5 bases and 4 bases, there was a span of 9 bases. The CDR3 loop spans 14 amino acids. CDR3 loop: CASSPPPGANVLTF. CDR3 bases: TGTGCCAGCAGCCCCCCACCCGGGGCCAACGTCCTGACTTTC.

This chain links TRBV7-9 with TRBJ1-2; no clear D gene. V gave up 2 bases and J gave up 9 bases, with 19 bases separating them. The CDR3 length is 15 residues. The germline V gene has CDR1 SEHNR and CDR2 FQNEAQ (reference sequence). In nucleotides, the CDR3 is TGTGCCAGCAGCTTAATCAACGCCGGCACCCTTCGCTACACCTTC. Translating it yields CASSLINAGTLRYTF.

This clonotype was observed a few times. The chain couples TRBV27 to TRBJ2-2; D is possibly TRBD1 (6 bases). The V end was cut by 2 bases, the J end by 3 bases, with 7 bases between. The germline gives CDR1 MNHEY, CDR2 SMNVEV (reference sequence). The CDR3 runs 14 residues. The DNA of the CDR3 is TGTGCCAGCAGTTTAAGGACAGACACCGGGGAGCTGTTTTTT. This sequence encodes CASSLRTDTGELFF.

CDR3 bases: TGTGCCAGCAGTCCCGAGGACGGGGGGGATCAGCCCCAGCATTTT. Protein product: CASSPEDGGDQPQHF. This sequence joins TRBV27 and TRBJ1-5; tentatively, D is TRBD1 (5 bases). The CDR3 covers 15 residues. V lost 5 bases and J 5 bases, leaving 16 bases between the germline ends. CDR1 MNHEY and CDR2 SMNVEV come from the germline V gene (reference sequence).

This clonotype was seen only a few times. V and J are TRBV28 and TRBJ2-4, with a possible D match to TRBD1 (6 bases). Deletions cut 6 bases from V and 2 bases from J, with 11 bases between. The CDR3 is made up of 14 amino acids. Per the germline V gene, CDR1 is MDHEN and CDR2 is SYDVKM. CDR3 region: CASSNRDSKNIQYF. The CDR3 region has the DNA TGTGCCAGCAGCAACAGGGATTCCAAAAACATTCAGTACTTC.

This clonotype was picked up one time. The chain couples TRBV18 to TRBJ1-2, with 10 bases matching TRBD1. CDR1 is KGHSH, CDR2 LQKENI, per germline. CDR3 length: 14 residues. After removal of 3 bases from V and 3 bases from J, the junction contained 1 base not matched to a gene. As DNA, the CDR3 is TGTGCCAGCTCACCGGGACAGGGGTACTATGGCTACACCTTC. Its translation is CASSPGQGYYGYTF.

This chain links TRBV4-3 with TRBJ2-7, with D possibly being TRBD2 (5 bases). The germline gives CDR1 LGHNA, CDR2 YSLEER. Trimming removed 0 bases at V and 3 bases at J, with 15 bases between. The CDR3 runs to 16 residues. The CDR3 region has the DNA TGCGCCAGCAGCCAAGATCGTGGCGGAGGAGGCTACGAGCAGTACTTC. Protein: CASSQDRGGGGYEQYF.

The V call is TRBV29-1, the J call TRBJ1-4; D ambiguous. Germline-derived CDR1 and CDR2 are SQVTM and ANQGSEA. Trimming removed 4 bases from V and 4 bases from J, with 4 bases in between. The CDR3 contains 11 residues. The CDR3 loop reads CSVVGNEKLFF. CDR3 nucleotides: TGCAGCGTTGTCGGTAATGAAAAACTGTTTTTT. Using reference TRBV29-1 and TRBJ1-4 for the parts outside the CDR3, the full variable domain is SAVISQKPSRDICQRGTSLTIQCQVDSQVTMMFWYRQQPGQSLTLIATANQGSEATYESGFVIDKFPISRPNLTFSTLTVSNMSPEDSSIYLCSVVGNEKLFFGSGTQLSVL.

J is TRBJ2-3 and V is TRBV27; D uncertain. V lost 7 bases, J lost 0 bases, and 11 bases lay in between. Germline V gene lookup returns CDR1 MNHEY and CDR2 SMNVEV (reference sequence). The CDR3 loop spans 14 amino acids. The CDR3 is CASNDWASTDTQYF. The DNA of the CDR3 is TGTGCCAGCAACGACTGGGCTAGCACAGATACGCAGTATTTT.

This clonotype was recorded a few times. The J gene is TRBJ2-5, the V gene TRBV4-2, with 7 bases aligning to TRBD2. CDR3 length equals 13 residues. The germline V gene has CDR1 LGHNA and CDR2 YNFKEQ. J was trimmed by 5 bases and V by 1 base; bases with no gene match: 1. The CDR3: CASSQALAETQYF. CDR3 coding DNA: TGTGCCAGCAGCCAAGCACTAGCGGAGACCCAGTACTTC.

This clonotype was counted only a few times. V usage is TRBV7-9 and J usage is TRBJ2-7, with unresolved D. CDR3 size: 14 residues. In germline, CDR1 is SEHNR, CDR2 FQNEAQ (reference sequence). Trimming removed 4 bases at V and 2 bases at J, with 12 bases between. In nucleotides, the CDR3 is TGTGCCAGCAGCTCCCAACAGATGCCCTACGAGCAGTACGTC. This codes for CASSSQQMPYEQYV.

This clonotype was counted only a few times. V and J are TRBV4-1 and TRBJ1-2; no definite D call. The CDR3 is made up of 14 amino acids. V shed 0 bases and J shed 4 bases, with 9 bases lying between them. Germline CDR1 is MGHRA and CDR2 is YSYEKL. DNA for the CDR3: TGCGCCAGCAGCCAAGATGTCACGATCTATGGCTACACCTTC. Translating gives CASSQDVTIYGYTF.

There are a few counts of this clonotype. This chain connects TRBV7-9 to TRBJ1-2; 10 bases line up with TRBD1. CDR3 length: 17 residues. Germline-derived CDR1 and CDR2 are SEHNR and FQNEAQ (reference sequence). V lost 2 bases and J lost 7; bases outside the gene matches: 13. DNA for the CDR3: TGTGCCAGCAGCTTACCCCCCGGGACAGGGGAAACGGGTGGCTACACCTTC. It encodes CASSLPPGTGETGGYTF. The full variable domain, its missing parts supplied by reference TRBV7-9 and TRBJ1-2, is DTGVSQNPRHKITKRGQNVTFRCDPISEHNRLYWYRQTLGQGPEFLTYFQNEAQLEKSRLLSDRFSAERPKGSFSTLEIQRTEQGDSAMYLCASSLPPGTGETGGYTFGSGTRLTVV.

This chain joins TRBV4-3 and TRBJ2-1; D possibly corresponds to TRBD2 (5 bases). V lost 0 bases and J lost 2, with 8 bases in between. CDR1 and CDR2 from the germline V gene are LGHNA and YSLEER. This CDR3 is 15 amino acids long. CDR3 nucleotide sequence: TGCGCCAGCAGCCAAGATGGAGGCACCTACAATGAGCAGTTCTTC. It encodes CASSQDGGTYNEQFF.

This clonotype was picked up a small number of times. The rearrangement joins TRBV20-1 to TRBJ1-5; TRBD1 matches at 7 bases. This CDR3 contains 17 residues. CDR1 and CDR2 (germline): DFQATT, SNEGSKA (reference sequence). J lost 0 bases, V lost 5 bases, and 13 bases had no gene match. The CDR3 here is CSAPTGTAEYSNQPQHF. As DNA, the CDR3 is TGCAGTGCTCCGACCGGGACAGCAGAATATAGCAATCAGCCCCAGCATTTT.

This clonotype was observed a single time. This chain connects TRBV7-8 to TRBJ1-1; D is unresolved. CDR1 and CDR2 from the germline V gene are SGHVS and FQNEAQ. The V end was cut by 5 bases, the J end by 7 bases, with 11 bases between. There are 12 residues in the CDR3. Here the CDR3 reads CASSRVGVEAFF. In DNA form, the CDR3 reads TGTGCCAGCAGCCGTGTCGGGGTTGAAGCTTTCTTT. The whole variable domain, remainder taken from reference TRBV7-8 and TRBJ1-1, is GAGVSQSPRYKVAKRGQDVALRCDPISGHVSLFWYQQALGQGPEFLTYFQNEAQLDKSGLPSDRFFAERPEGSVSTLKIQRTQQEDSAVYLCASSRVGVEAFFGQGTRLTVV.

This clonotype has more than one count but fewer than ten. The chain links TRBV4-3 to TRBJ2-1, with D possibly matching TRBD2 (6 bases). This CDR3 has 15 amino acids. Trimming removed 3 bases at V and 4 bases at J, with 13 bases between. The germline CDR1 and CDR2 sequences are LGHNA and YSLEER. CDR3 sequence (DNA): TGCGCCAGCAGCCAGGGAGGAAGGGAATACAATGAGCAGTTCTTC. Translated: CASSQGGREYNEQFF.

This clonotype was seen a handful of times. The rearrangement uses TRBV6-2 or TRBV6-3 and TRBJ2-1; D unresolved. The CDR3 is 14 amino acids. CDR1 and CDR2 (germline): MNHEY, SVGEGT. Trimming stripped 7 bases from V and 9 bases from J, with 19 bases between. The CDR3 bases are TGTGCCAGCACGGAAAGTACCCCATCCATTGAGCAGTTCTTC. Protein: CASTESTPSIEQFF.

The chain recombines TRBV6-2 or TRBV6-3 with TRBJ1-6; 7 nucleotides match TRBD1. In germline, CDR1 is MNHEY, CDR2 SVGEGT. With 8 bases clipped from V and 8 bases from J, the junction kept 12 bases outside the gene matches. This CDR3 region has 15 residues. For the CDR3, the DNA is TGTGCCAGCTACGCCACTCGACAGGGACATTCACCCCTCCACTTT. The encoded protein is CASYATRQGHSPLHF.